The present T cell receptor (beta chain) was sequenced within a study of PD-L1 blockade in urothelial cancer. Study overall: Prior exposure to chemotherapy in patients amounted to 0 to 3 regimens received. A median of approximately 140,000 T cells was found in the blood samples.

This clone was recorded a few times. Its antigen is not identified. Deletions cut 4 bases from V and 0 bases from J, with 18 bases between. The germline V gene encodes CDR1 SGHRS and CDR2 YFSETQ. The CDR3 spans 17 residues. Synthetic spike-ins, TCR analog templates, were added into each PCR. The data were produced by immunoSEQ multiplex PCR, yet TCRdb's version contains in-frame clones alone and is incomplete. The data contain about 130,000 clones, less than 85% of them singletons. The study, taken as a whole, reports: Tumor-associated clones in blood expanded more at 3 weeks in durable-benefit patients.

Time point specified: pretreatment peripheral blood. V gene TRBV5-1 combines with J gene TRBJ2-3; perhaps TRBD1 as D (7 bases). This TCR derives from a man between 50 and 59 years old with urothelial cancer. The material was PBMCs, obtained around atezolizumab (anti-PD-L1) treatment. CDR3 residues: CASSHQGGGSSTDTQYF. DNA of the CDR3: TGCGCCAGCAGCCACCAGGGGGGCGGCTCTAGCACAGATACGCAGTATTTT.